These T cell receptor beta chains were read from a single sample in a study of human T cells and chemical hapten exposure. TCRdb recomputed calls from the RACE reads with MiXCR, one row per CDR3 protein. The sample records tens of thousands of distinct CDR3 sequences, approximately 10% being singletons. The source was whole blood, collected in connection with sensitization to the hapten diphenylcyclopropenone (DPC). Source of these receptors: a middle-aged man with alopecia areata. Some clones in this sample may be carry-over from other donors' samples. Each CDR3 is given with its conserved first and last residue. D genes are given only for firm matches. Clone size, where shown, is once, few, many, or a class for clones that have expanded.

TRBV12-3/TRBV12-4	TRBJ2-1	few	NA	TGTGCCAGCACCCCTCCGACCTGGGGGAGCATTGGTGAGCAGTTCTTC	CASTPPTWGSIGEQFF
TRBV19	TRBJ2-3	many	NA	TGTGCCAGCAAGGACGGTCCCACAGATACGCAGTATTTT	CASKDGPTDTQYF
TRBV9	TRBJ2-1	NA	TRBD1	TGTGCCAGCAGCGTAGCCGGACAGGGGGCGGATGAGCAGTTCTTC	CASSVAGQGADEQFF
TRBV6-2/TRBV6-3	TRBJ1-5	many	TRBD1	TGTGCCAGCAAGGGGGCTAATCAGCCCCAGCATTTT	CASKGANQPQHF
TRBV28	TRBJ2-5	NA	TRBD1	TGTGCCAGCAGTTCCCCAGGGGGCCCAGAGACCCAGTACTTC	CASSSPGGPETQYF
TRBV24-1	TRBJ2-5	few	NA	TGTGCCACCAGTAATGTGCTAAATGGAGAGACCCAGTACTTC	CATSNVLNGETQYF
TRBV10-3	TRBJ1-5	once	NA	TGTGCCATCAGTGCCGAGACAAGCTCAAATCAGCCCCAGCATTTT	CAISAETSSNQPQHF
TRBV3-1	TRBJ1-4	few	NA	TGTGCCAGCAGTCGTGGGGGGCAGAAAGAATTGAATGAAAAACTGTTTTTT	CASSRGGQKELNEKLFF
TRBV19	TRBJ2-1	NA	TRBD2	TGTGCCAGTAGTAGAACTAGCGGGGATGAGCAGTTCTTC	CASSRTSGDEQFF
TRBV5-1	TRBJ2-1	NA	TRBD2	TGCGCCAGCAGCCCATCTAGCGGCCCCTACAATGAGCAGTTCTTC	CASSPSSGPYNEQFF
TRBV2	TRBJ2-4	few	TRBD2	TGTGCCACCTACAACGGGGGGAACATTCAGTACTTC	CATYNGGNIQYF
TRBV28	TRBJ2-5	many	NA	TGTGCCAGCAGTCAGGTGGGCGAGACCCAGTACTTC	CASSQVGETQYF
TRBV29-1	TRBJ1-1	many	TRBD1	TGCAGCGTTGTGGGGGGAGAAGGACAGGGGGCGCGGACTGAAGCTTTCTTT	CSVVGGEGQGARTEAFF
TRBV28	TRBJ2-1	few	NA	TGTGCCAGCAGTCCTTGGACCGAATTAGACAATGAGCAGTTCTTC	CASSPWTELDNEQFF
TRBV7-3	TRBJ1-1	few	NA	TGTGCCAGCAGCCCAGACACCGGGGGGGCTTTCTTT	CASSPDTGGAFF
TRBV20-1	TRBJ2-1	few	TRBD2	TGCAGTGCAGGGGGCGGGAGGGGCAATGAGCAGTTCTTC	CSAGGGRGNEQFF
TRBV29-1	TRBJ2-1	NA	NA	TGCAGCGCTGAAGCGGGCAATGAGCAGTTCTTC	CSAEAGNEQFF
TRBV2	TRBJ2-3	few	NA	TGTGCCAGCAGTGAGGATGGGGCGGATCGCACAGATACGCAGTATTTT	CASSEDGADRTDTQYF
TRBV24-1	TRBJ2-3	NA	NA	TGTGCCACCAGTGATTCCTCCGGAGGGGCAGATACGCAGTATTTT	CATSDSSGGADTQYF
TRBV18	TRBJ2-3	few	TRBD2	TGTGCCAGCTCACCCCTCACCCCAACGACTAGCATTTTGCCAGATACGCAGTATTTT	CASSPLTPTTSILPDTQYF
TRBV6-2/TRBV6-3	TRBJ2-5	NA	NA	TGTGCCAGCAGCTCCGGGTCACTACGACAAGAGACCCAGTACTTC	CASSSGSLRQETQYF
TRBV29-1	TRBJ2-1	many	TRBD2	TGCAGCGTTGATACGACTAGCGGTTTGGGGAATGAGCAGTTCTTC	CSVDTTSGLGNEQFF
TRBV3-1	TRBJ2-1	few	TRBD2	TGTGCCAGCAGCCAAGATTCAGCGGGAGAGACGTCGGGGGGGAATGAGCAGTTCTTC	CASSQDSAGETSGGNEQFF